Only a few counts were recorded for the clone carrying this T cell receptor beta chain. A read error may account for a junction end that differs from germline. These data belong to a study of blood T cells in healthy people across ages. The CDR3 covers 15 residues. CDR1 SGHVS and CDR2 FNYEAQ come from the germline V gene. A second PCR of about 7 to 12 cycles used a sample-barcoded 5' primer and a J-beta primer mix. MiXCR, run by TCRdb on the 5' RACE reads, gives a single entry per CDR3 protein. The profile shows 800,000 to 950,000 distinct CDR3 sequences, almost 30% of them singletons. This sample was also put to use in a study of T cells of mothers and their children.

Sample: blood. The chain carries TRBV7-6 and TRBJ1-1, with a weak D call TRBD1 (5 bases). The sequence derives from a middle-aged woman in good health. The CDR3 reads CAGSIERGLYTEAFF. The CDR3 bases are TGTGCCGGCAGCATCGAAAGGGGTCTGTACACTGAAGCTTTCTTT.